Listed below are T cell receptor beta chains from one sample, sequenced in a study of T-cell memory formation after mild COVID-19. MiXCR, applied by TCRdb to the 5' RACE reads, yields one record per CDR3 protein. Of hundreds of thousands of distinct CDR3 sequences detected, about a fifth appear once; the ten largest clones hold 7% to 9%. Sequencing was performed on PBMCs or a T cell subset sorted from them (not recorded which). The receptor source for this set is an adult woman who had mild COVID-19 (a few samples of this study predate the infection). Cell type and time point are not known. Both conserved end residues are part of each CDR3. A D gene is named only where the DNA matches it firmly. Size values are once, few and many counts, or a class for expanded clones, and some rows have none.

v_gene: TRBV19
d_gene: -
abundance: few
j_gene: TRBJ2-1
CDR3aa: CASSIEGPYNEQFF
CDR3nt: TGTGCCAGTAGTATAGAGGGACCCTACAATGAGCAGTTCTTC

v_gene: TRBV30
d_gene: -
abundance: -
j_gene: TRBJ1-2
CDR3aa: CAWSVASNYGYTF
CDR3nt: TGTGCCTGGAGTGTTGCCTCGAACTATGGCTACACCTTC

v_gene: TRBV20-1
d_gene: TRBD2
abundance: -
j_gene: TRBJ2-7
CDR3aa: CSAQGLAGDSYEQYF
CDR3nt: TGCAGTGCTCAGGGACTAGCGGGAGACTCCTACGAGCAGTACTTC

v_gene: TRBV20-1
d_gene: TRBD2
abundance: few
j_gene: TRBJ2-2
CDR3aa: CSASLAGGNTGELFF
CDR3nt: TGCAGTGCTTCGCTAGCGGGAGGGAACACCGGGGAGCTGTTTTTT

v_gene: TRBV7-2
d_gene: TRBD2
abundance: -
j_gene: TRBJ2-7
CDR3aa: CASSLGGTSGRYEQYF
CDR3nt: TGTGCCAGCAGCTTAGGGGGGACTAGCGGGAGGTACGAGCAGTACTTC

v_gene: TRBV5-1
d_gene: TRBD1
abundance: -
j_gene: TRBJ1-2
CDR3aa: CASRGQSKGYGYTF
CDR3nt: TGCGCCAGCAGGGGACAGAGCAAGGGCTATGGCTACACCTTC

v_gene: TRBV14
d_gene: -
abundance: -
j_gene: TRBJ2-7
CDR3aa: CASRGPGLEQYF
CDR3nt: TGTGCCAGCAGGGGCCCGGGGCTCGAGCAGTACTTC

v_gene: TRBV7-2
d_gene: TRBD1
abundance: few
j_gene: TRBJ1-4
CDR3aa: CASSQDRVTEKLFF
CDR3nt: TGTGCCAGCAGCCAGGACAGGGTTACTGAAAAACTGTTTTTT

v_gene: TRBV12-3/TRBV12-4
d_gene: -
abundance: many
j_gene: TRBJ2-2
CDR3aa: CASSFKSQAGELFF
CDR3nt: TGTGCCAGCAGTTTTAAAAGTCAGGCCGGGGAGCTGTTTTTT

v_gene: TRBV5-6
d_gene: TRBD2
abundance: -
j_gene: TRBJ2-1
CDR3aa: CASSFSGRALNEQFF
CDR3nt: TGTGCCAGCAGCTTTAGCGGGAGGGCCCTCAATGAGCAGTTCTTC

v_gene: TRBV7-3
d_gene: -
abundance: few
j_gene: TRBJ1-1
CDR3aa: CASSLDGFGAFF
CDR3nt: TGTGCCAGCAGCTTAGACGGATTTGGGGCTTTCTTT

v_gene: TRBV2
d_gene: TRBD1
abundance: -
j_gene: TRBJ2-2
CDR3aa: CATLQGENTGELFF
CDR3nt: TGTGCCACCCTCCAGGGGGAGAACACCGGGGAGCTGTTTTTT

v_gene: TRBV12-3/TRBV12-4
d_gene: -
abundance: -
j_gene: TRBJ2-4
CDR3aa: CASSLVGVQYF
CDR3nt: TGTGCCAGCAGTTTAGTAGGGGTTCAGTACTTC

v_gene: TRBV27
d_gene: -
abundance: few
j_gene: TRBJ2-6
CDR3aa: CASSSIPGTSHSGANVLTF
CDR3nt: TGTGCCAGCAGCTCCATTCCCGGGACATCCCACTCTGGGGCCAACGTCCTGACTTTC